A selection of T cell receptor beta chains follows, all from one sample in a study of shared clonotypes between healthy human individuals. Clones were sequenced by immunoSEQ multiplex PCR, and TCRdb holds only the in-frame ones, with some missing. The sample holds approximately 110,000 clones; 65% to 75% are singletons and the top ten take around 24%. Sample: memory CD8+ T cells sorted from blood. The receptor source for this set is a woman aged 25 to 39 in good health. CDR3s include the opening cysteine and the closing phenylalanine or tryptophan. Each record gives: V gene, J gene, D gene, clone size, CDR3 protein, CDR3 DNA. A D gene is named only where the DNA matches it firmly. Some rows have no size entry. The others give once, few or many, or a class for an expanded clone.

TRBV2	TRBJ2-1	NA	NA	CASLIRIEQFF	TGTGCCAGCCTGATCCGGATTGAGCAGTTCTTC
TRBV5-1	TRBJ2-5	TRBD2	NA	CASRAGTSGSVETQYF	TGCGCCAGCAGAGCGGGGACTAGCGGGAGCGTCGAGACCCAGTACTTC
TRBV10-3	TRBJ2-1	TRBD1	NA	CAIRDRGLFRQFF	TGTGCCATCAGGGACAGGGGGCTATTTCGGCAGTTCTTC
TRBV10-2	TRBJ1-5	TRBD1	NA	CASSGDRAPLVYNQPQHF	TGCGCCAGCAGTGGAGACAGGGCGCCTTTGGTATACAATCAGCCCCAGCATTTT
TRBV7-8	TRBJ2-7	NA	NA	CASSLGVVYYEQYF	TGTGCCAGCAGCTTAGGGGTGGTTTACTACGAGCAGTACTTC
TRBV28	TRBJ2-6	NA	NA	CATTGGEAAGANVLTF	TGTGCCACAACAGGGGGGGAAGCGGCTGGGGCCAACGTCCTGACTTTC
TRBV27	TRBJ2-2	TRBD2	once	CASSSGLAGATGELFF	TGTGCCAGCAGTTCCGGACTAGCGGGAGCCACCGGGGAGCTGTTTTTT
TRBV5-1	TRBJ2-7	NA	NA	CASSDGSSYEQYF	TGCGCCAGCAGCGATGGGAGCTCCTACGAGCAGTACTTC
TRBV7-2	TRBJ2-7	TRBD2	NA	CASSLVAGTSGYEQYF	TGTGCCAGCAGCTTAGTAGCTGGGACTAGCGGCTACGAGCAGTACTTC
TRBV6-1	TRBJ2-1	TRBD2	NA	CASSEEAGGYNEQFF	TGTGCCAGCAGTGAAGAGGCGGGAGGGTACAATGAGCAGTTCTTC
TRBV7-9	TRBJ2-7	NA	NA	CASSLDPSVDEQYF	TGTGCCAGCAGCTTAGACCCTTCGGTGGACGAGCAGTACTTC
TRBV5-5	TRBJ2-1	NA	NA	CASSPPRGPSPHEQFF	TGTGCCAGCAGCCCCCCCCGGGGGCCCAGCCCCCATGAGCAGTTCTTC
TRBV25-1	TRBJ2-7	TRBD1	NA	CASSDRGLFATNYEQYF	TGTGCCAGCAGTGACAGGGGGTTGTTTGCGACGAACTACGAGCAGTACTTC
TRBV7-6	TRBJ2-1	NA	once	CASSIYAVGGEQFF	TGTGCCAGCAGCATTTACGCGGTCGGAGGCGAGCAGTTCTTC
TRBV6-4	TRBJ2-3	TRBD2	few	CASSDASSGPTDTQYF	TGTGCCAGCAGTGACGCCTCTAGCGGACCCACAGATACGCAGTATTTT
TRBV5-5	TRBJ1-1	NA	NA	CASSARWGTEAFF	TGTGCCAGCAGCGCAAGATGGGGAACTGAAGCTTTCTTT
TRBV5-1	TRBJ2-3	NA	NA	CASSPPSGTDTQYF	TGCGCCAGCAGCCCACCTAGCGGCACAGATACGCAGTATTTT
TRBV28	TRBJ2-7	NA	NA	CASRNAPTYEQYF	TGTGCCAGCAGGAATGCCCCGACCTACGAGCAGTACTTC
TRBV27	TRBJ1-5	NA	NA	CASSSLGQRNQPQHF	TGTGCCAGCAGTTCGCTCGGACAGAGAAATCAGCCCCAGCATTTT
TRBV5-5	TRBJ1-5	NA	NA	CASSLVQANTGNQPQHF	TGTGCCAGCAGCTTGGTTCAGGCGAACACGGGGAATCAGCCCCAGCATTTT
TRBV6-6	TRBJ1-5	NA	NA	CASSPATSNQPQHF	TGTGCCAGCAGTCCAGCGACCAGTAATCAGCCCCAGCATTTT
TRBV19	TRBJ2-7	NA	once	CASSADDGTSYEQYF	TGTGCCAGTAGTGCCGACGACGGGACGTCCTACGAGCAGTACTTC
TRBV6-1	TRBJ2-3	TRBD2	NA	CASSDRVWTSGRHTDTQYF	TGTGCCAGCAGTGATCGTGTCTGGACTAGCGGGAGGCACACAGATACGCAGTATTTT
TRBV7-8	TRBJ2-7	TRBD1	NA	CASSSSRVGGVYEQYF	TGTGCCAGCAGCTCTAGCAGGGTAGGGGGCGTTTACGAGCAGTACTTC
TRBV7-9	TRBJ2-7	NA	once	CASSTLLSYEQYF	TGTGCCAGCAGCACCTTACTCTCCTACGAGCAGTACTTC
TRBV4-1	TRBJ2-3	TRBD2	many	CASSQVTSGILDTQYF	TGCGCCAGCAGCCAAGTCACTAGCGGGATCTTGGATACGCAGTATTTT
TRBV5-6	TRBJ2-3	TRBD2	NA	CASSLELAGTTDTQYF	TGTGCCAGCAGCTTGGAACTAGCGGGAACCACAGATACGCAGTATTTT